This T cell receptor beta chain was sequenced during a study of shared clonotypes between healthy human individuals. Study outcomes and limitations: Since donors were few, the genetic and exposure-history diversity represented was limited. Relative to clonotypes present in all four donors, those not shared had lower generation probabilities.

In germline, CDR1 is SEHNR, CDR2 FQNEAQ (reference sequence). Trimming took off 0 bases at V and 6 bases at J, with 12 bases between the two ends. CDR3 size: 15 residues. Here immunoSEQ multiplex PCR was the method, and the copy in TCRdb shows in-frame clones only, minus some. The data contain about 1.5 million clones, roughly 96% of them singletons. In the case of this clone: Its antigen is unidentified.

This chain joins TRBV7-9 and TRBJ1-5; D possibly corresponds to TRBD1 (5 bases). The source material was naive CD4+ T cells sorted from blood. Documented subset: CD45RA+ positively selected. The TCR originated in a man younger than 40 in good health. Written as DNA, the CDR3 is TGTGCCAGCAGCTTAGCGGGTTCAGGGACTCAGCCCCAGCATTTT. Protein sequence: CASSLAGSGTQPQHF.